One sample yielded the 8 T cell receptor beta chains listed below, sequenced in a study of beta chain features in type 1 diabetes. Sequenced material consisted of expressed TCRB transcripts (all of the isolated RNA was reverse transcribed). TCRdb's table, derived via immunoSEQ multiplex PCR, lists solely in-frame clones and lacks some. The sample has more than 350,000 clones, roughly 11% seen once. The sample taken for sequencing was naive CD4+ T cells from blood. These receptors came from a woman aged 18-29 years in good health.

This clone was picked up a small number of times. J is TRBJ2-1 and V is TRBV7-6; the match to TRBD2 covers 14 bases. The length of the CDR3 is 19 residues. In germline, CDR1 is SGHVS, CDR2 FNYEAQ. The V and J ends lost 6 bases and 0 bases, in that order; junction bases with no gene match: 10. CDR3 sequence (DNA): TGTGCCAGCAGTCGAAGACTAGCGGGGGGGCCGAGCTCCTACAATGAGCAGTTCTTC. Translating it yields CASSRRLAGGPSSYNEQFF.

This clone was counted a few times. The gene calls are TRBV7-9 and TRBJ2-7, with 10 positions matching TRBD2. CDR1 and CDR2 (germline): SEHNR, FQNEAQ (reference sequence). The CDR3 covers 15 residues. J gave up 5 bases and V 1 base, and 5 bases lay outside the gene matches. The chain's CDR3 is CASSLVTSGTHEQYF. CDR3 nucleotides: TGTGCCAGCAGCTTAGTAACTAGCGGGACCCACGAGCAGTACTTC.

The V call is TRBV18, the J call TRBJ2-1; 14 bases are a match to TRBD2. This CDR3 has 17 residues. The ends lost 4 bases at V and 6 bases at J; junction bases unmatched: 8. Germline-derived CDR1 and CDR2 are KGHSH and LQKENI. CDR3 bases: TGTGCCAGCTCACTCCGCGGACTAGCGGGAGGAGGCAATGAGCAGTTCTTC. Its protein product is CASSLRGLAGGGNEQFF.

The genes are TRBV19 and TRBJ2-3, with D uncertain. V lost 8 bases and J 0 bases, leaving 15 bases between the germline ends. Germline CDR1 reads LNHDA; CDR2 reads SQIVND (reference sequence). The CDR3 is made up of 15 amino acids. The chain's CDR3 is CASSRSPYSTDTQYF. DNA of the CDR3: TGTGCCAGTTCAAGGTCCCCCTACAGCACAGATACGCAGTATTTT.

The chain employs TRBV7-2 and TRBJ2-7; 12 positions match TRBD2. This CDR3 comprises 17 residues. The ends lost 6 bases at V and 1 base at J; junction bases unmatched: 10. Germline CDR1 is SGHTA and CDR2 is FQGNSA. The CDR3 nucleotides read TGTGCCAGCAGTCCCCGGACTAGCGGGATCATTTCCTACGAGCAGTACTTC. Translated: CASSPRTSGIISYEQYF.

The chain couples TRBV9 to TRBJ2-7; no reliable D call. Germline V gene sequence: CDR1 SGDLS, CDR2 YYNGEE. V shed 0 bases and J shed 0 bases, with 25 bases lying between them. The CDR3 has 20 amino acids. As DNA, the CDR3 is TGTGCCAGCAGCGTAGCTGATCTACCGAGGAGCAGGATTAGCTCCTACGAGCAGTACGTC. This sequence encodes CASSVADLPRSRISSYEQYV.

CDR3 bases: TGTGCCAGCAGCTTACGGCATGGGGCCTACGAGCAGTACGTC. Protein: CASSLRHGAYEQYV. The chain couples TRBV7-2 to TRBJ2-7; D is unclear. This CDR3 region has 14 residues. Looked up from germline, CDR1 is SGHTA and CDR2 is FQGNSA. V shed 2 bases and J shed 2 bases, with 10 bases lying between them.

V usage is TRBV7-2 and J usage is TRBJ2-1; 10 bases fit TRBD2. Germline CDR1 is SGHTA and CDR2 is FQGNSA. This CDR3 region has 18 residues. The trim removed 0 bases at V and 8 bases at J, leaving 13 bases unmatched. This chain's CDR3 is CASSLAGRGLAATYEQFF. DNA for the CDR3: TGTGCCAGCAGCTTAGCGGGACGCGGACTAGCGGCGACCTATGAGCAGTTCTTC.